The 22 T cell receptor beta chains below were found in one sample sequenced in a study of CD4 T cells in relation to SARS-CoV-2 and coronaviruses. Method: immunoSEQ multiplex PCR; TCRdb's copy keeps in-frame clones and lacks some. The sample carries 68,000 or so clones, more than 80% recorded once. Before the COVID-19 pandemic, during about 2011-2019, CD4+ T cells were taken from unexposed donors. Sample: naive CD4+ T cells from PBMCs. Subset indicated: naive CD4+ T cells isolated by negative enrichment. The receptors stem from a human donor in good health.

The rearrangement links TRBV29-1 to TRBJ2-1; D is uncertain. Germline-derived CDR1 and CDR2 are SQVTM and ANQGSEA. The CDR3 is 11 residues long. V lost 7 bases, J lost 4 bases, and 8 bases lay in between. This CDR3 reads CSATVYNEQFF. The DNA of the CDR3 is TGCAGCGCTACAGTGTACAATGAGCAGTTCTTC.

This clone was seen only once. The chain uses TRBV6-2 or TRBV6-3 and TRBJ2-2; the match to TRBD2 covers 13 bases. The J segment lost 6 bases and the V segment lost 6 bases, leaving 7 bases of the junction unmatched. Germline CDR1 MNHEY, CDR2 SVGEGT. The CDR3 runs to 16 residues. CDR3 bases: TGTGCCAGCAGCTGGACTAGCGGGGGCCTCGCCGGGGAGCTGTTTTTT. It codes for CASSWTSGGLAGELFF.

The chain has TRBV7-3 and TRBJ2-1; 10 positions agree with TRBD2. There are 14 residues in the CDR3. Unmatched junction bases numbered 4, after V lost 4 bases and J lost 7 bases. CDR1 is SGHTA, CDR2 FQGTGA, per germline. CDR3: CASSSLAGRNEQFF. The CDR3 DNA sequence: TGTGCCAGCAGCTCACTAGCGGGGCGGAATGAGCAGTTCTTC.

The chain couples TRBV28 to TRBJ1-1; D is undetermined. Trimming stripped 1 base from V and 4 bases from J, with 10 bases between. Germline CDR1 and CDR2: MDHEN and SYDVKM. This CDR3 has 14 amino acids. CDR3 region: CASSLSGDGTEAFF. The CDR3, as DNA: TGTGCCAGCAGTTTATCGGGTGACGGCACTGAAGCTTTCTTT.

V usage is TRBV14 and J usage is TRBJ2-7; D may be TRBD1 or TRBD2 (5 bases each). Trimming left V 4 bases short and J 0 bases short, with 16 bases between. The CDR3 sequence is 16 residues long. From germline, CDR1 is SGHDN and CDR2 FVKESK. CDR3 sequence reads: CASSLGAGRSSYEQYF. DNA for the CDR3: TGTGCCAGCAGCCTAGGGGCAGGGAGAAGCTCCTACGAGCAGTACTTC.

This clone was found once. The J gene is TRBJ2-7, the V gene TRBV5-4; 8 bases line up with TRBD2. The CDR3 runs to 16 residues. CDR1 and CDR2 (germline): SGHNT, YYREEE (reference sequence). J gave up 3 bases and V 3 bases, and 11 bases lay outside the gene matches. CDR3 in DNA: TGTGCCAGCAGCTATGGGGGTAGCGGGGACTACTACGAGCAGTACTTC. Protein product: CASSYGGSGDYYEQYF.

The sample holds one count of this clone. V and J are TRBV24-1 and TRBJ2-1; 16 nucleotides align to TRBD2. CDR1 is KGHDR and CDR2 is SFDVKD in the germline V gene. V was clipped by 3 bases and J by 7 bases; unmatched bases: 2. The length of the CDR3 is 16 residues. The CDR3 spells CATSDPGLAGGNEQFF. The DNA for the CDR3 is TGTGCCACCAGTGATCCGGGACTAGCGGGAGGGAATGAGCAGTTCTTC.

The V and J genes are TRBV27 and TRBJ2-1; 10 bases align to TRBD2. CDR3 length equals 18 residues. Per germline, CDR1 MNHEY and CDR2 SMNVEV (reference sequence). The ends lost 4 bases at V and 0 bases at J; junction bases unmatched: 9. The CDR3 DNA follows: TGTGCCAGCAGTTCCTTTGGGCTAGCGGGGGACTCCTACAATGAGCAGTTCTTC. This sequence encodes CASSSFGLAGDSYNEQFF.

The J gene is TRBJ2-1, the V gene TRBV6-1; a weak D match, TRBD1 (5 bases). In germline, CDR1 is MNHNS, CDR2 SASEGT. Deletions cut 2 bases from V and 9 bases from J, with 26 bases between. The CDR3 extends over 18 amino acids. The CDR3 is CASSEFQGIQRTPTEQFF. The CDR3 DNA reads as TGTGCCAGCAGTGAATTCCAGGGAATCCAGAGAACACCTACTGAGCAGTTCTTC.

The chain is built from TRBV27 and TRBJ2-5, with 8 positions matching TRBD2. The CDR3 is 16 amino acids. Per germline, CDR1 MNHEY and CDR2 SMNVEV (reference sequence). The V gene end was trimmed by 4 bases and the J gene end by 5 bases; junction bases not matched to a gene: 12. Here the CDR3 reads CASSSTVAGTDETQYF. The CDR3, as DNA: TGTGCCAGCAGTTCGACAGTAGCGGGGACCGACGAGACCCAGTACTTC.

This clone has a single count. The genes are TRBV6-6 and TRBJ2-1; 12 bases fit TRBD2. CDR3 length equals 15 residues. V lost 7 bases, J lost 4 bases, and 5 bases stayed unmatched. The germline CDR1 and CDR2 sequences are MNHNY and SVGAGI (reference sequence). CDR3 in amino acids: CASKLAGGWYNEQFF. The DNA for the CDR3 is TGTGCCAGCAAACTAGCGGGGGGTTGGTACAATGAGCAGTTCTTC.

This sequence joins TRBV28 and TRBJ1-1, with 8 bases lining up with TRBD1. Germline CDR1 is MDHEN and CDR2 is SYDVKM. The CDR3 is 15 amino acids. V was clipped by 3 bases and J by 2 bases; unmatched bases: 5. The CDR3 loop reads CASSLAGGFNTEAFF. In nucleotides, the CDR3 is TGTGCCAGCAGTTTGGCAGGGGGCTTTAACACTGAAGCTTTCTTT.

This chain uses TRBV5-1 with TRBJ1-6, with TRBD1 matching over 7 bases. The junction had 8 bases not matched to a gene; V was cut back by 1 base and J by 10 bases. This CDR3 has 15 residues. Germline-derived CDR1 and CDR2 are SGHRS and YFSETQ. The CDR3 spells CASSLIRQGESPLHF. CDR3 DNA: TGCGCCAGCAGCTTGATCCGTCAGGGGGAGTCACCCCTCCACTTT. Drawing the rest from reference TRBV5-1 and TRBJ1-6, the complete variable domain is KAGVTQTPRYLIKTRGQQVTLSCSPISGHRSVSWYQQTPGQGLQFLFEYFSETQRNKGNFPGRFSGRQFSNSRSEMNVSTLELGDSALYLCASSLIRQGESPLHFGNGTRLTVT.

This clone was detected only a few times. This chain links TRBV3-1 (or the pseudogene TRBV3-2) with TRBJ1-2; 7 bases line up with TRBD1. Germline V gene lookup returns CDR1 LGHDT and CDR2 YNNKEL (reference sequence). This CDR3 contains 12 residues. Trimming removed 5 bases from V and 8 bases from J; junction bases left unmatched: 5. DNA for the CDR3: TGTGCCAGCAGCACCTCAGGGGGAGGCTACACCTTC. The encoded protein is CASSTSGGGYTF.

The chain has TRBV5-5 and TRBJ2-2; a weak D match, TRBD2 (6 bases). Trimming stripped 6 bases from V and 7 bases from J, with 16 bases between. This CDR3 region has 14 residues. Germline CDR1 SGHKS, CDR2 YYEKEE (reference sequence). CDR3 sequence: CASTYAGFSGELFF. For the CDR3, the DNA is TGTGCCAGCACTTACGCGGGATTTAGCGGGGAGCTGTTTTTT.

The chain recombines TRBV27 with TRBJ2-1; D ambiguous. V lost 7 bases and J lost 7, with 20 bases in between. This CDR3 is 15 amino acids long. Germline V gives CDR1 MNHEY, CDR2 SMNVEV (reference sequence). The CDR3 nucleotides are TGTGCCAGCATAGAGCGCCCCACGGGTTGGAATGAGCAGTTCTTC. Translation: CASIERPTGWNEQFF.

The chain employs TRBV7-9 and TRBJ1-4; 9 bases fit TRBD1. The CDR3 contains 19 residues. Unmatched junction bases numbered 18, after V lost 3 bases and J lost 7 bases. The germline CDR1 and CDR2 sequences are SEHNR and FQNEAQ (reference sequence). Written as DNA, the CDR3 is TGTGCCAGCAGCTTCCTCTTGGGGCTAGCCGGGACAGGGTCTGAAAAACTGTTTTTT. This gives the protein CASSFLLGLAGTGSEKLFF. The whole variable domain, remainder taken from reference TRBV7-9 and TRBJ1-4, is DTGVSQNPRHKITKRGQNVTFRCDPISEHNRLYWYRQTLGQGPEFLTYFQNEAQLEKSRLLSDRFSAERPKGSFSTLEIQRTEQGDSAMYLCASSFLLGLAGTGSEKLFFGSGTQLSVL.

This clone was seen just once. J is TRBJ2-1 and V is TRBV5-1; D gene uncertain. The CDR3 is made up of 13 amino acids. Looked up from germline, CDR1 is SGHRS and CDR2 is YFSETQ. The V gene lost 1 base and the J gene lost 4 bases, with 6 bases spanning the gap. In DNA, the CDR3 is TGCGCCAGCAGCTTGATGGGGTACAATGAGCAGTTCTTC. Its protein is CASSLMGYNEQFF.

J is TRBJ2-1 and V is TRBV24-1; perhaps TRBD2 as D (6 bases). The germline V and J ends were trimmed by 3 bases and 1 base, with 15 bases remaining between them. The CDR3 runs to 17 residues. The V gene's germline CDR1 is KGHDR and CDR2 SFDVKD. CDR3 loop: CATSDARPRGSYNEQFF. In DNA, the CDR3 is TGTGCCACCAGTGATGCGAGACCCCGGGGGTCCTACAATGAGCAGTTCTTC.

The chain's CDR3 is CSVGSDRVETQYF. The CDR3 DNA sequence: TGCAGCGTGGGGTCGGACAGGGTAGAGACCCAGTACTTC. The J gene is TRBJ2-5, the V gene TRBV29-1; 8 nucleotides agree with TRBD1. Germline CDR1 and CDR2: SQVTM and ANQGSEA. The CDR3 extends over 13 amino acids. Trimming at V came to 6 bases and at J to 4 bases, leaving 7 bases not matched to a gene.

The rearrangement uses TRBV7-8 and TRBJ1-2; tentatively, D is TRBD1 (6 bases). Per the germline V gene, CDR1 is SGHVS and CDR2 is FQNEAQ. The CDR3 length is 17 residues. The ends were cut back, 0 bases at V and 4 bases at J, with 18 bases in the middle. In DNA form, the CDR3 reads TGTGCCAGCAGCTTAGCGGGGGGGCAGATCCAACTCTATGGCTACACCTTC. Translating it yields CASSLAGGQIQLYGYTF. Full variable domain (outside the CDR3, taken from reference TRBV7-8 and TRBJ1-2): GAGVSQSPRYKVAKRGQDVALRCDPISGHVSLFWYQQALGQGPEFLTYFQNEAQLDKSGLPSDRFFAERPEGSVSTLKIQRTQQEDSAVYLCASSLAGGQIQLYGYTFGSGTRLTVV.

The rearrangement joins TRBV19 to TRBJ2-7, with D perhaps matching TRBD1 (5 bases). Per the germline V gene, CDR1 is LNHDA and CDR2 is SQIVND (reference sequence). Trimming cost V 7 bases and J 1 base, with 11 bases left between them. This CDR3 has 13 amino acids. CDR3 sequence: CASTGDSSYEQYF. CDR3 bases: TGTGCCAGTACAGGCGACAGTTCCTACGAGCAGTACTTC.